The 27 T cell receptor beta chains given below trace back to one sample, sequenced in a study of blood T cell repertoires in COVID-19. Some clones are missing from TCRdb's copy, which holds only in-frame ones; the method was immunoSEQ multiplex PCR. The table includes 240,000 or so clones, approximately 83% detected once. The sample comprised PBMCs or T cells enriched from blood (not recorded which). These receptors were obtained from a woman aged 40 to 50 with acute COVID-19.

This chain links TRBV2 with TRBJ2-1; D is perhaps TRBD2 (5 bases). Trimming stripped 4 bases from V and 7 bases from J, with 17 bases between. This CDR3 spans 15 amino acids. Germline CDR1 reads SNHLY; CDR2 reads FYNNEI. The CDR3 region is CASSAGSGSGNEQFF. CDR3 coding DNA: TGTGCCAGCAGTGCAGGTTCCGGCTCGGGGAATGAGCAGTTCTTC. The full variable domain, rest sourced from reference TRBV2 and TRBJ2-1, is EPEVTQTPSHQVTQMGQEVILRCVPISNHLYFYWYRQILGQKVEFLVSFYNNEISEKSEIFDDQFSVERPDGSNFTLKIRSTKLEDSAMYFCASSAGSGSGNEQFFGPGTRLTVL.

The chain links TRBV7-8 to TRBJ2-3; the match to TRBD2 covers 8 bases. This CDR3 is built from 15 residues. The germline V gene encodes CDR1 SGHVS and CDR2 FQNEAQ. Trimming took 5 bases from V and 0 from J; bases not matched to a gene: 4. Here the CDR3 reads CASSTSGASTDTQYF. The CDR3 nucleotides are TGTGCCAGCAGCACTAGCGGTGCTAGCACAGATACGCAGTATTTT.

The J gene is TRBJ2-3, the V gene TRBV7-8, with 13 bases fitting TRBD2. The CDR3 contains 18 residues. Per the germline V gene, CDR1 is SGHVS and CDR2 is FQNEAQ. V shed 4 bases and J 2 bases; nucleotides not matched to a gene: 9. CDR3 coding DNA: TGTGCCAGCAGCTATAGGACTAGCGGGAGACTAACCACAGATACGCAGTATTTT. Translated, it gives CASSYRTSGRLTTDTQYF.

The V and J genes are TRBV6-5 and TRBJ2-4; TRBD1 agrees at 9 bases. V trimming: 2 bases; J trimming: 3 bases; junction bases outside the gene matches: 5. Germline V gene sequence: CDR1 MNHEY, CDR2 SVGAGI. The CDR3 is 16 amino acids. CDR3 residues: CASSYQGQGGKNIQYF. CDR3 nucleotide sequence: TGTGCCAGCAGTTACCAGGGACAGGGAGGCAAAAACATTCAGTACTTC.

The genes are TRBV2 and TRBJ2-1; the D gene is possibly TRBD2 (6 bases). Germline CDR1 is SNHLY and CDR2 is FYNNEI. V was trimmed by 0 bases and J by 4 bases, leaving 13 bases between them. The CDR3 totals 16 residues. CDR3: CASSEAVGTSYNEQFF. Here the CDR3 DNA reads TGTGCCAGCAGTGAAGCGGTGGGGACTTCATACAATGAGCAGTTCTTC.

The chain joins TRBV5-4 to TRBJ2-1, with TRBD2 matching over 7 bases. This CDR3 has 15 residues. Germline trimming cut 1 base from V and 7 bases from J; bases unmatched to any gene: 8. Germline CDR1 is SGHNT and CDR2 is YYREEE (reference sequence). CDR3 in amino acids: CASSLPSGGVNEQFF. CDR3 sequence (DNA): TGTGCCAGCAGCTTGCCTAGCGGAGGGGTTAATGAGCAGTTCTTC. The full variable domain, completed using reference TRBV5-4 and TRBJ2-1, is ETGVTQSPTHLIKTRGQQVTLRCSSQSGHNTVSWYQQALGQGPQFIFQYYREEENGRGNFPPRFSGLQFPNYSSELNVNALELDDSALYLCASSLPSGGVNEQFFGPGTRLTVL.

V gene TRBV10-2 combines with J gene TRBJ2-1; 8 bases agree with TRBD2. The J segment lost 9 bases and the V segment lost 4 bases, leaving 5 bases of the junction unmatched. CDR1 WSHSY and CDR2 SAAADI come from the germline V gene. The CDR3 is 13 amino acids. CDR3 nucleotide sequence: TGCGCCAGCAGTGTGGGGACTAGTACTGAGCAGTTCTTC. Its protein is CASSVGTSTEQFF.

V is TRBV4-1 and J is TRBJ2-5; TRBD2 matches 9 bases. Per germline, CDR1 MGHRA and CDR2 YSYEKL. V was clipped by 5 bases and J by 4 bases; unmatched bases: 11. The CDR3 is made up of 16 amino acids. CDR3: CASSATSGEVGETQYF. DNA of the CDR3: TGCGCCAGCAGCGCGACTAGCGGAGAGGTGGGAGAGACCCAGTACTTC.

The V and J genes are TRBV4-1 and TRBJ2-3, with a possible D match to TRBD2 (6 bases). The V end was cut by 0 bases, the J end by 2 bases, with 15 bases between. The V gene's germline CDR1 is MGHRA and CDR2 YSYEKL. This CDR3 has 17 amino acids. Here the CDR3 DNA reads TGCGCCAGCAGCCAAGATGAACGGCGGGGAATCACAGATACGCAGTATTTT. Amino acids: CASSQDERRGITDTQYF.

J is TRBJ1-2 and V is TRBV9; possible D gene TRBD1, 6 bases. The CDR3 sequence is 15 residues long. V gave up 3 bases and J gave up 4 bases, with 16 bases separating them. Germline V CDR1 and CDR2: SGDLS, YYNGEE. Here the CDR3 reads CASSAVRGGFYGYTF. DNA for the CDR3: TGTGCCAGCAGCGCCGTGAGGGGGGGGTTCTATGGCTACACCTTC.

This clone appeared once. CDR3 sequence reads: CASSQVQGHEAFF. The DNA of the CDR3 is TGTGCCAGCAGCCAAGTACAGGGCCACGAAGCTTTCTTT. This rearrangement joins TRBV3-1 (or the pseudogene TRBV3-2) to TRBJ1-1; weak D call: TRBD1 (6 bases). The CDR3 runs 13 residues. The germline V gene encodes CDR1 LGHDT and CDR2 YNNKEL (reference sequence). Trimming removed 1 base from V and 8 bases from J, with 11 bases in between.

The genes are TRBV5-1 and TRBJ2-1; no reliable D call. This CDR3 has 15 amino acids. In germline, CDR1 is SGHRS, CDR2 YFSETQ. V was trimmed by 1 base and J by 7 bases, leaving 15 bases between them. CDR3 protein: CASSLRDSSANEQFF. The CDR3 bases are TGCGCCAGCAGCTTGCGAGACTCCTCTGCAAATGAGCAGTTCTTC.

The chain recombines TRBV28 with TRBJ2-7, with D possibly matching TRBD1 (6 bases). The length of the CDR3 is 15 residues. Germline CDR1 reads MDHEN; CDR2 reads SYDVKM. V lost 7 bases to trimming and J lost 4 bases, with 20 bases between them. The CDR3 protein is CASKRKQGGGYEQYF. CDR3 in DNA: TGTGCCAGCAAACGTAAACAGGGCGGAGGTTACGAGCAGTACTTC.

V usage is TRBV5-5 and J usage is TRBJ1-2; the D is unclear. Germline V gene lookup returns CDR1 SGHKS and CDR2 YYEKEE (reference sequence). With 4 bases removed from V and 0 bases from J, the gap between germline ends came to 19 bases. The CDR3 extends over 17 amino acids. The CDR3 here is CASSLRTANPTNYGYTF. The CDR3, as DNA: TGTGCCAGCAGCCTACGAACAGCCAATCCCACTAACTATGGCTACACCTTC. Looking up the rest from reference TRBV5-5 and TRBJ1-2 gives the full variable domain: DAGVTQSPTHLIKTRGQQVTLRCSPISGHKSVSWYQQVLGQGPQFIFQYYEKEERGRGNFPDRFSARQFPNYSSELNVNALLLGDSALYLCASSLRTANPTNYGYTFGSGTRLTVV.

The rearrangement links TRBV4-2 to TRBJ1-2; possibly TRBD1 for D (6 bases). CDR3 length: 13 residues. Germline-derived CDR1 and CDR2 are LGHNA and YNFKEQ. V was shortened by 4 bases and J by 9 bases, with 15 bases between the two germline ends. As DNA, the CDR3 is TGTGCCAGCAGCCCCGACGGACAGACTCGCTACACCTTC. Its translation: CASSPDGQTRYTF.

This clone was seen only a few times. The J gene is TRBJ2-7, the V gene TRBV28; possible D gene TRBD2, 6 bases. The germline V gene encodes CDR1 MDHEN and CDR2 SYDVKM. There are 14 residues in the CDR3. V lost 3 bases and J 4 bases, leaving 13 bases between the germline ends. The CDR3 spells CASSLTGVGYEQYF. For the CDR3, the DNA is TGTGCCAGCAGTTTGACGGGAGTCGGTTACGAGCAGTACTTC.

The chain couples TRBV7-9 to TRBJ2-1; 8 nucleotides align to TRBD1. After removal of 5 bases from V and 2 bases from J, the junction contained 2 bases not matched to a gene. The CDR3 totals 14 residues. Germline V gives CDR1 SEHNR, CDR2 FQNEAQ (reference sequence). The CDR3 sequence: CASSDRGPYNEQFF. CDR3 nucleotides: TGTGCCAGCAGCGACAGGGGACCCTACAATGAGCAGTTCTTC.

This clone has only one observation. CDR3 nucleotide sequence: TGCGCCAGCAGCCAGAGCGGAGAGGTCACCGGGGAGCTGTTTTTT. Protein sequence: CASSQSGEVTGELFF. V and J are TRBV4-1 and TRBJ2-2, with D perhaps TRBD2 (5 bases). The CDR3 is 15 residues long. Trimming cost V 3 bases and J 4 bases, with 12 bases left between them. Germline CDR1 MGHRA, CDR2 YSYEKL.

The chain employs TRBV6-5 and TRBJ2-7; possible D gene TRBD2, 5 bases. V lost 6 bases and J lost 2, with 14 bases in between. From germline, CDR1 is MNHEY and CDR2 SVGAGI. The CDR3 is 14 amino acids. The CDR3 protein is CASRPLSGTYEQYF. The CDR3 bases are TGTGCCAGCAGACCACTCAGCGGCACCTACGAGCAGTACTTC.

The J gene is TRBJ1-1, the V gene TRBV11-1, with 10 nucleotides matching TRBD1. CDR1 and CDR2 (germline): SGHAT, FQDESV (reference sequence). The V gene end was trimmed by 5 bases and the J gene end by 1 base; junction bases not matched to a gene: 1. The CDR3 consists of 14 residues. For the CDR3, the DNA is TGTGCCAGCAGCCGGGACAGGGGGAACACTGAAGCTTTCTTT. It is translated as CASSRDRGNTEAFF.

CDR3 region: CATHAGPNTEAFF. The CDR3 DNA sequence: TGTGCCACCCACGCAGGGCCTAACACTGAAGCTTTCTTT. The rearrangement uses TRBV27 and TRBJ1-1, with D maybe TRBD1 (5 bases). Trimming removed 10 bases from V and 2 bases from J, with 14 bases in between. Germline assignment: CDR1 MNHEY and CDR2 SMNVEV (reference sequence). This CDR3 region has 13 residues.

The chain carries TRBV4-1 and TRBJ2-1; D remains unclear. This CDR3 has 13 residues. V was shortened by 1 base and J by 8 bases, with 9 bases between the two germline ends. The germline V gene has CDR1 MGHRA and CDR2 YSYEKL. CDR3: CASSQGPRDEQFF. As DNA, the CDR3 is TGCGCCAGCAGCCAAGGACCCCGGGATGAGCAGTTCTTC.

V is TRBV5-1 and J is TRBJ2-7, with 7 bases fitting TRBD2. The CDR3 has 13 residues. V dropped 4 bases and J dropped 2; count of bases not matched to a gene: 3. The germline gives CDR1 SGHRS, CDR2 YFSETQ. CDR3 nucleotide sequence: TGCGCCAGCAGCATCCGGGAGGCCTACGAGCAGTACTTC. Its protein product is CASSIREAYEQYF.

The chain is built from TRBV21-1 and TRBJ1-6; the table's D call TRBD1 went unverified against the DNA. TRBV21-1 is designated a pseudogene. The CDR3 runs 16 residues. The CDR3 coding sequence is TGTGCCAACCCAAGGGACAGAACTTTTGGAAATTCACCCCTCCACTTT. Amino acid sequence: CANPRDRTFGNSPLHF.

This clone was detected only once. V gene TRBV3-1 (or the pseudogene TRBV3-2) combines with J gene TRBJ2-1; 11 bases map to TRBD2. The ends lost 4 bases at V and 15 bases at J; junction bases unmatched: 11. This CDR3 contains 14 residues. Per germline, CDR1 LGHDT and CDR2 YNNKEL (reference sequence). The CDR3 sequence is CASSPGTSGTPPFF. The CDR3 bases are TGTGCCAGCAGCCCAGGGACTAGCGGAACCCCCCCGTTCTTC.

V usage is TRBV5-4 and J usage is TRBJ2-1; 10 nucleotides line up with TRBD2. This CDR3 region has 16 residues. The ends lost 3 bases at V and 12 bases at J; junction bases unmatched: 15. Germline CDR1 and CDR2: SGHNT and YYREEE (reference sequence). In nucleotides, the CDR3 is TGTGCCAGCAGCTACTCGCTGGGGCTAGCGGGAGAAGGGCAGTTCTTC. Translating it yields CASSYSLGLAGEGQFF. Combining the CDR3 with reference TRBV5-4 and TRBJ2-1 gives the whole variable domain ETGVTQSPTHLIKTRGQQVTLRCSSQSGHNTVSWYQQALGQGPQFIFQYYREEENGRGNFPPRFSGLQFPNYSSELNVNALELDDSALYLCASSYSLGLAGEGQFFGPGTRLTVL.

The J gene is TRBJ2-1, the V gene TRBV11-3, with TRBD2 identical over 7 bases. Trimming at V came to 3 bases and at J to 8 bases, leaving 10 bases not matched to a gene. CDR1 SGHNT and CDR2 YENEEA come from the germline V gene. The CDR3 consists of 15 residues. This CDR3 is CASSLGGGIDHEQFF. The CDR3 nucleotides read TGTGCCAGCAGCTTGGGGGGAGGGATTGACCATGAGCAGTTCTTC.